This T cell receptor (beta chain) was found in a study of blood T cell repertoires in COVID-19. Turning to the study itself: The United States, Italy and Spain were the sources of the acute and convalescent COVID-19 samples.

CDR3 length: 18 amino acids. With V trimmed by 1 base and J by 1 base, 9 bases remained unmatched. CDR1 is SGHTA, CDR2 FQGNSA, per germline. Method: immunoSEQ multiplex PCR; TCRdb's copy keeps in-frame clones and lacks some. The data show over 350,000 clones, roughly 88% seen once. The V and J genes are TRBV7-2 and TRBJ1-1, with 10 bases matching TRBD1. This TCR was recovered from a woman under 40 with acute COVID-19. The material sequenced was PBMCs or T cells enriched from blood (not recorded which). The CDR3 loop reads CASSLVRGGQGRNTEAFF. DNA of the CDR3: TGTGCCAGCAGCTTAGTCAGGGGGGGACAGGGGAGGAACACTGAAGCTTTCTTT.